Below, 6 T cell receptor beta chains from the same sample are listed, as sequenced in a study of blood T cell repertoires in COVID-19. Sequencing used immunoSEQ multiplex PCR; TCRdb keeps in-frame clones, though not all of them. Of about 140,000 clones listed, around four fifths are singletons. Sequencing was carried out using peripheral blood. These receptors were obtained from a human donor in a cohort sampled during active COVID-19.

This clone was found a few times. The V call is TRBV3-1 (or the pseudogene TRBV3-2), the J call TRBJ1-6, with a weak D call TRBD1 (5 bases). CDR3 length equals 13 residues. Germline lookup yields CDR1 LGHDT and CDR2 YNNKEL (reference sequence). V dropped 3 bases and J dropped 9 bases, with 9 bases sitting between them. The CDR3 region is CASSQAGISPLHF. The CDR3 region has the DNA TGTGCCAGCAGCCAGGCAGGGATTTCACCCCTCCACTTT.

The V call is TRBV27, the J call TRBJ2-1; 7 nucleotides align to TRBD2. Losses at the gene ends were 8 bases for V and 1 base for J; bases not matched to a gene: 8. Per the germline V gene, CDR1 is MNHEY and CDR2 is SMNVEV (reference sequence). The CDR3 runs 15 residues. The CDR3 nucleotides read TGTGCCAGCTGGGGAGCGGGACTATCCTACAATGAGCAGTTCTTC. It codes for CASWGAGLSYNEQFF.

In its sample, this clone was seen a few times. The chain employs TRBV19 and TRBJ2-5; D call uncertain. CDR1 is LNHDA, CDR2 SQIVND, per germline (reference sequence). The ends were cut back, 11 bases at V and 2 bases at J, with 9 bases in the middle. The CDR3 extends over 11 amino acids. CDR3 protein: CAEACQETQYF. The CDR3 DNA is TGTGCCGAAGCATGTCAAGAGACCCAGTACTTC.

The chain joins TRBV11-2 to TRBJ2-1; tentative D call: TRBD2 (6 bases). The ends were cut back, 5 bases at V and 2 bases at J, with 13 bases in the middle. Germline-derived CDR1 and CDR2 are SGHAT and FQNNGV. The CDR3 covers 15 residues. CDR3 residues: CASSTRRAPYNEQFF. CDR3 bases: TGTGCCAGCAGCACCCGGAGGGCCCCCTACAATGAGCAGTTCTTC.

The CDR3 DNA reads as TGTGCCAGCAGCTCGAGGGGGCGGGGCTCCTACGAGCAGTACTTC. Protein: CASSSRGRGSYEQYF. The rearrangement uses TRBV7-9 and TRBJ2-7, with D maybe TRBD1 (7 bases). The CDR3 length is 15 residues. Trimming took 4 bases from V and 0 from J, leaving 13 bases between them. Germline V CDR1 and CDR2: SEHNR, FQNEAQ (reference sequence).

The V call is TRBV6-4, the J call TRBJ2-1; the match to TRBD2 covers 9 bases. V lost 5 bases to trimming and J lost 1 base; unmatched junction nucleotides: 3. CDR1 and CDR2 from the germline V gene are MRHNA and SNTAGT. The CDR3 is made up of 15 amino acids. The CDR3 region is CASSRAGGSYNEQFF. The CDR3 DNA reads as TGTGCCAGCAGTCGAGCGGGAGGTTCCTACAATGAGCAGTTCTTC.